This T cell receptor beta chain was identified in a study of blood T cells in healthy people across ages. Study findings and constraints: It was held that diversity estimates obtained from one million T cells represented underestimates. Per million T cells, TCR beta diversity dropped roughly linearly as age increased.

The length of the CDR3 is 15 residues. Germline V CDR1 and CDR2: MNHEY, SMNVEV (reference sequence). The germline V and J ends were trimmed by 0 bases and 0 bases, with 9 bases remaining between them. A second PCR of 7 to 11 cycles used a sample-barcoded 5' primer and a J-beta primer mix. One entry per CDR3 protein, called by TCRdb with MiXCR from the 5' RACE reads. The table records hundreds of thousands of distinct CDR3 sequences, just under 25% of them present only once. As for this clonotype: Antigen: not known.

In addition, the sample was reused for a study of T cells of mothers and their children. Per that study: Mothers and children who were related shared slightly more overlap than unrelated pairs, but not significantly more.

V usage is TRBV27 and J usage is TRBJ2-7, with D unclear. Sequenced: blood. This TCR was sampled from a boy between 10 and 17 years old in good health. Here the CDR3 reads CASSLSLDLSYEQYF. CDR3 DNA: TGTGCCAGCAGTTTATCGTTGGACCTCTCCTACGAGCAGTACTTC.